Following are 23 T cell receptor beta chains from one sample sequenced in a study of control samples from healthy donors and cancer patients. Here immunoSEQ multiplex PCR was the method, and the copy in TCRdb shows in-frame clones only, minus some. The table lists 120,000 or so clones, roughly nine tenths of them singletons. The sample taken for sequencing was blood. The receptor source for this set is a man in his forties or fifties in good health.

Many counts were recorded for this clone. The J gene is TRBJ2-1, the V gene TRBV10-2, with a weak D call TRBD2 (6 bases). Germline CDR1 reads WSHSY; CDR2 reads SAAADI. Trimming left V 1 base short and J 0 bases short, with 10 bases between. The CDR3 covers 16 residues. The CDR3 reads CASSELAGSSYNEQFF. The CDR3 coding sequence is TGCGCCAGCAGTGAGTTGGCGGGGAGCTCCTACAATGAGCAGTTCTTC.

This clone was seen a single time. CDR3 region: CASSPIDSTDTQYF. As DNA, the CDR3 is TGTGCCAGCTCACCAATTGACTCGACAGATACGCAGTATTTT. The chain joins TRBV18 to TRBJ2-3; D remains ambiguous. V shed 2 bases and J shed 3 bases, with 9 bases lying between them. The V gene's germline CDR1 is KGHSH and CDR2 LQKENI. The CDR3 runs to 14 residues.

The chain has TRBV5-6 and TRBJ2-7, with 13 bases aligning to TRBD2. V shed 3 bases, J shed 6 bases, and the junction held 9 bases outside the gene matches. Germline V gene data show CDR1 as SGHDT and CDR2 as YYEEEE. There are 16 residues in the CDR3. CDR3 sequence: CASSSRPGLAGFEQYF. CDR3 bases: TGTGCCAGCAGCTCCCGTCCGGGACTAGCGGGGTTCGAGCAGTACTTC.

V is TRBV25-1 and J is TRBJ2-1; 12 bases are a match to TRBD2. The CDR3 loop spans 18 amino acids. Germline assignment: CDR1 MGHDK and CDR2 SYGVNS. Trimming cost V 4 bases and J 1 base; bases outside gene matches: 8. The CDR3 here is CASSGLAGASSSYNEQFF. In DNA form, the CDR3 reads TGTGCCAGCAGTGGACTAGCGGGGGCCAGCTCATCCTACAATGAGCAGTTCTTC.

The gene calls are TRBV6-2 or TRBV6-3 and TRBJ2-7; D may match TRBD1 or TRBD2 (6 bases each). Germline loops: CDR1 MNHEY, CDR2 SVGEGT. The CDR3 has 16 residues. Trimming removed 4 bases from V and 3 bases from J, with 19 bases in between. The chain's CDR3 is CASSSQIRGLFYEQYF. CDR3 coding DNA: TGTGCCAGCAGTTCCCAAATCCGGGGGCTATTCTACGAGCAGTACTTC.

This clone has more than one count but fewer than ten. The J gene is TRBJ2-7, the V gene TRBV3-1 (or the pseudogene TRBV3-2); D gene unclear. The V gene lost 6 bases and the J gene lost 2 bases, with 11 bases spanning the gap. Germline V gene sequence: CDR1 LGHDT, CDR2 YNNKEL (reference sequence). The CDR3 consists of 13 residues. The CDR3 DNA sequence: TGTGCCAGCAGGCCTACAAGTACCTACGAGCAGTACTTC. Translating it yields CASRPTSTYEQYF.

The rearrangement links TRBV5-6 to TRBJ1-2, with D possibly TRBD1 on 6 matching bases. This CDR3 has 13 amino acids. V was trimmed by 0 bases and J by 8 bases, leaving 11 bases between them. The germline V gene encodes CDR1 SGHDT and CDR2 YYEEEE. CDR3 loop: CASSLGQGSGYTF. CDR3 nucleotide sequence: TGTGCCAGCAGCTTGGGGCAGGGGAGCGGCTACACCTTC.

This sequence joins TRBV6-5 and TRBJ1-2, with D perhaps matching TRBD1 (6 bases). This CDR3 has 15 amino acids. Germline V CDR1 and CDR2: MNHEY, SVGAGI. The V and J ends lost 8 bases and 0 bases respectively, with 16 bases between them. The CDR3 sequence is CASSRQVFTNYGYTF. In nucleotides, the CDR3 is TGTGCCAGCTCGCGACAGGTCTTTACTAACTATGGCTACACCTTC.

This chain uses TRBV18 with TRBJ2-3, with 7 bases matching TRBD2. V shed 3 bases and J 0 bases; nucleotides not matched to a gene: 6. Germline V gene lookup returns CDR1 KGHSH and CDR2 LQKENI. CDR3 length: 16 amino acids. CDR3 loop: CASSPQAGTSTDTQYF. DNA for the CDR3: TGTGCCAGCTCACCCCAAGCGGGGACTAGCACAGATACGCAGTATTTT.

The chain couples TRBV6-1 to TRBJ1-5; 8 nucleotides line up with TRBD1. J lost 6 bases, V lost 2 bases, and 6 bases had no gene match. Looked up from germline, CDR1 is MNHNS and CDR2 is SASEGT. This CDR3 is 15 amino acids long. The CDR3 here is CASSEMAGGFQPQHF. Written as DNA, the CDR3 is TGTGCCAGCAGTGAAATGGCAGGGGGCTTTCAGCCCCAGCATTTT.

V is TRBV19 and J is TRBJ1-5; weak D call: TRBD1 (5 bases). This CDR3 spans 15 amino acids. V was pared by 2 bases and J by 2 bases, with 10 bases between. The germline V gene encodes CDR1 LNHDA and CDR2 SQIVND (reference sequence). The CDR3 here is CASSIRGSGNQPQHF. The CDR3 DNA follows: TGTGCCAGTAGTATACGGGGGTCGGGCAATCAGCCCCAGCATTTT.

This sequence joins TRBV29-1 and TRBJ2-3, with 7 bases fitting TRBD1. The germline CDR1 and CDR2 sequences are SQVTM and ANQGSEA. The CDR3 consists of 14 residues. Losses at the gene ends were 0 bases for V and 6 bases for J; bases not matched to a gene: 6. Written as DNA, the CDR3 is TGCAGCGTTGAAGAGAACAGGGGAATTGATACGCAGTATTTT. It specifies CSVEENRGIDTQYF.

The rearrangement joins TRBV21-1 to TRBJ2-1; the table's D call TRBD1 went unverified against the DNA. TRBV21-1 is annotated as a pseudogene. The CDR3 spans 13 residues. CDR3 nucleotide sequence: TGTGCCGGTCTGGGGACAGAAACAGGTGAGCAGTTCTTC. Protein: CAGLGTETGEQFF.

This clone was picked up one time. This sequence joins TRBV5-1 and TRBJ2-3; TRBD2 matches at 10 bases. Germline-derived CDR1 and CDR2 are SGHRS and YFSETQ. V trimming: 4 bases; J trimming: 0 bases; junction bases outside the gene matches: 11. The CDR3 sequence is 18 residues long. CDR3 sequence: CASSPGASGGLSTDTQYF. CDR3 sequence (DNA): TGCGCCAGCAGCCCGGGGGCTAGCGGGGGCCTGAGCACAGATACGCAGTATTTT.

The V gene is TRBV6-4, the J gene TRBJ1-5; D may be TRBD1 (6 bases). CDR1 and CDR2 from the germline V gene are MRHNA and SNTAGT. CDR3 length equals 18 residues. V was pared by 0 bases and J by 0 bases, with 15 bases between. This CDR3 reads CASSDSTRGPYSNQPQHF. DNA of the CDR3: TGTGCCAGCAGTGACTCGACCAGGGGACCCTATAGCAATCAGCCCCAGCATTTT.

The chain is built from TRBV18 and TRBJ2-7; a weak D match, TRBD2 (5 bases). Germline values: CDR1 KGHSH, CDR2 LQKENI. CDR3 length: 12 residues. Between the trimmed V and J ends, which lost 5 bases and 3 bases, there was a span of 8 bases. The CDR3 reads CASSADFYEQYF. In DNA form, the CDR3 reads TGTGCCAGCTCAGCGGACTTCTACGAGCAGTACTTC.

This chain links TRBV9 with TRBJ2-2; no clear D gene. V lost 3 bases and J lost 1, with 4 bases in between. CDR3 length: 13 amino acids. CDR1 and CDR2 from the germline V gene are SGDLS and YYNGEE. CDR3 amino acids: CASSAWNTGELFF. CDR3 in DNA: TGTGCCAGCAGCGCATGGAACACCGGGGAGCTGTTTTTT. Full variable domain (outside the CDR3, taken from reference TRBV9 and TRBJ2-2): DSGVTQTPKHLITATGQRVTLRCSPRSGDLSVYWYQQSLDQGLQFLIQYYNGEERAKGNILERFSAQQFPDLHSELNLSSLELGDSALYFCASSAWNTGELFFGEGSRLTVL.

The CDR3 region is CATSRVVTETQYF. The CDR3 nucleotides read TGTGCCACCAGCAGAGTGGTGACGGAGACCCAGTACTTC. The chain uses TRBV15 and TRBJ2-5, with D unclear. CDR3 length: 13 residues. Trimming took 1 base from V and 5 from J, leaving 8 bases between them. Germline V lookup: CDR1 LNHNV, CDR2 YYDKDF (reference sequence). Drawing the rest from reference TRBV15 and TRBJ2-5, the complete variable domain is DAMVIQNPRYQVTQFGKPVTLSCSQTLNHNVMYWYQQKSSQAPKLLFHYYDKDFNNEADTPDNFQSRRPNTSFCFLDIRSPGLGDTAMYLCATSRVVTETQYFGPGTRLLVL.

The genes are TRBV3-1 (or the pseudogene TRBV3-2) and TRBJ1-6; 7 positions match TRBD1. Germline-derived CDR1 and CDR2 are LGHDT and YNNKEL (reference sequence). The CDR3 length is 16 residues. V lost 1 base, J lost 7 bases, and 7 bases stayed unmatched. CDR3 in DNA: TGTGCCAGCAGCCAAGCGTCCAGGGGGAGAAATTCACCCCTCCACTTT. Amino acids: CASSQASRGRNSPLHF.

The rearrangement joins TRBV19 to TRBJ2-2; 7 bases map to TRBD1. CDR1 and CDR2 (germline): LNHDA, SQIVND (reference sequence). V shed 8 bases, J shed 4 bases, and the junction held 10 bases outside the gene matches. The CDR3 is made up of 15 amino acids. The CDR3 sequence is CASAPDRAGTGELFF. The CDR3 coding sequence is TGTGCCAGTGCACCCGACAGGGCGGGCACCGGGGAGCTGTTTTTT.

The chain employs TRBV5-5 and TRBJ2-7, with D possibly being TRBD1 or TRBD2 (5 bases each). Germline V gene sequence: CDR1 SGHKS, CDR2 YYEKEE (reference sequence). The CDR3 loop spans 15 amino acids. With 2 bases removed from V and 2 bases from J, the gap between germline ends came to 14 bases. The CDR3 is CASSLEGLLTYEQYF. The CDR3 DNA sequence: TGTGCCAGCAGCTTAGAGGGGCTTTTAACCTACGAGCAGTACTTC.

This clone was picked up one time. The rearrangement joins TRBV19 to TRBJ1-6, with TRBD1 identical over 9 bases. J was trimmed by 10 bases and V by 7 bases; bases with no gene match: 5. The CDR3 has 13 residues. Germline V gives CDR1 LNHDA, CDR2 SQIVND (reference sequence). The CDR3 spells CASTGQGGSPLHF. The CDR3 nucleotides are TGTGCCAGTACGGGACAGGGAGGGTCACCCCTCCACTTT.

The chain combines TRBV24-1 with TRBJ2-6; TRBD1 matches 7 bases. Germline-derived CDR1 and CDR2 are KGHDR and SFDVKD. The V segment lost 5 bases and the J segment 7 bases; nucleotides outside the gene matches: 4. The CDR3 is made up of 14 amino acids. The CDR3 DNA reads TGTGCCACCAGTGCGACAGGGTCAGCCAACGTCCTGACTTTC. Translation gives CATSATGSANVLTF.